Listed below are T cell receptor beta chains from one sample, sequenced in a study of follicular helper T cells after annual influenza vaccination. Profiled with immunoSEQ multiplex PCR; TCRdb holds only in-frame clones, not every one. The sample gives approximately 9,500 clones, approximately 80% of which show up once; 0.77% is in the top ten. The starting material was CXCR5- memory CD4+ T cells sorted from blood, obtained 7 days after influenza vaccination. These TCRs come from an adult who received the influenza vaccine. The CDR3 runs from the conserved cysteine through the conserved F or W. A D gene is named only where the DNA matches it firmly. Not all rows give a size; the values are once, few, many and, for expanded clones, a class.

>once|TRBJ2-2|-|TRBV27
TGTGCCAGCAGACAGAATAGCGTCCTCACCGGGGAGCTGTTTTTT
CASRQNSVLTGELFF
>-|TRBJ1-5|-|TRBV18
TGTGCCAGCTCACCACCGGGGATTGGGGGCAATCAGCCCCAGCATTTT
CASSPPGIGGNQPQHF
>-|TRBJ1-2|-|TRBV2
TGTGCCAGCAGTGAGTTCCGGGGGGCTAACTATGGCTACACCTTC
CASSEFRGANYGYTF
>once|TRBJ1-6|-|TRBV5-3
TGTGCCAGAAGCTTCCACTTAGGCAGGGCTGGCTATAATTCACCCCTCCACTTT
CARSFHLGRAGYNSPLHF
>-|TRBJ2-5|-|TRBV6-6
TGTGCCAGCAGTTTGGGGGGGCCGATCCAAGAGACCCAGTACTTC
CASSLGGPIQETQYF
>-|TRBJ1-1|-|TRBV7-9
TGTGCCAGCAGCTCGCCAAGGGTAGGAACGAACACTGAAGCTTTCTTT
CASSSPRVGTNTEAFF
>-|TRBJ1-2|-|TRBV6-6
TGTGCCAGCAGTTACTCCGAGGGAGGCTACACCTTC
CASSYSEGGYTF
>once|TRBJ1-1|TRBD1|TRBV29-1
TGCAGCGTGACAGGGATGGCGGACACTGAAGCTTTCTTT
CSVTGMADTEAFF
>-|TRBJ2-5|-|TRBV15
TGTGCCACCAGCAGAGGTGGTTGGAGGGACCAAGAGACCCAGTACTTC
CATSRGGWRDQETQYF
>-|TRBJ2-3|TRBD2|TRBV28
TGTGCCAGCAGTTCTCTAGCGGGGGCGGGCACAGATACGCAGTATTTT
CASSSLAGAGTDTQYF
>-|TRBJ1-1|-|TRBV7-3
TGTGCCAGCAGCTTAATGCCAGGGGACACTGAAGCTTTCTTT
CASSLMPGDTEAFF
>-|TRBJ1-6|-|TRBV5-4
TGTGCCAGCAGCTCAAGCCAGAATAATTCACCCCTCCACTTT
CASSSSQNNSPLHF
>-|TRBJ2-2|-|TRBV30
TGTGCCTGGAGTATCAGAGGGGGATACACCGGGGAGCTGTTTTTT
CAWSIRGGYTGELFF
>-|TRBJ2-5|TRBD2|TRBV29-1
TGCAGCGTTGACTCATCATTTACTAGCGGGAGCCAAGAGACCCAGTACTTC
CSVDSSFTSGSQETQYF
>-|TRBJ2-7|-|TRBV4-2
TGTGCCAGCAGCCAAGACGTGCCCCAATACTCCTACGAGCAGTACTTC
CASSQDVPQYSYEQYF
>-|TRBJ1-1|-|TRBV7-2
TGTGCCAGCAGCTTGCAGCGGGGTAGCACTGAAGCTTTCTTT
CASSLQRGSTEAFF
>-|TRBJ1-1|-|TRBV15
TGTGCCACCAGCATCCGGGGGTTTAGGAGGACTGAAGCTTTCTTT
CATSIRGFRRTEAFF
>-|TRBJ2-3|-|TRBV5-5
TGTGCCAGCAGCGACTTCAGGGCCGGGGGAGATACGCAGTATTTT
CASSDFRAGGDTQYF